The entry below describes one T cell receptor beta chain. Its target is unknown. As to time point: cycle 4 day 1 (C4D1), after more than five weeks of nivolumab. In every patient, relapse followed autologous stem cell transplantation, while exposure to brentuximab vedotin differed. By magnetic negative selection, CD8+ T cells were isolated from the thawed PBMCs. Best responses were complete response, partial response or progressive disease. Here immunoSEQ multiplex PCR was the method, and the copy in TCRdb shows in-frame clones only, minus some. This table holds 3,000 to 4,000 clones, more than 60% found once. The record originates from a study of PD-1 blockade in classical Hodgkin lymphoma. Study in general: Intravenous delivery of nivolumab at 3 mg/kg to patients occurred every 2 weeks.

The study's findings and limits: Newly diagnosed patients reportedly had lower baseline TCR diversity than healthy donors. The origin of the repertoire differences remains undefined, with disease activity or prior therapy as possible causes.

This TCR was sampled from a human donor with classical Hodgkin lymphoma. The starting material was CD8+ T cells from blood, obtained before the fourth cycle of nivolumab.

The DNA of the CDR3 is TGTGCCAGCAGGGAGTTCCAAGGGGGGAAAAATGAAAAACTGTTTTTT. It yields the protein CASREFQGGKNEKLFF. V usage is TRBV2 and J usage is TRBJ1-4, with D perhaps matching TRBD1 (6 bases). V was clipped by 6 bases and J by 5 bases, with 19 bases between them. The CDR3 runs to 16 residues. CDR1 is SNHLY and CDR2 is FYNNEI in the germline V gene.